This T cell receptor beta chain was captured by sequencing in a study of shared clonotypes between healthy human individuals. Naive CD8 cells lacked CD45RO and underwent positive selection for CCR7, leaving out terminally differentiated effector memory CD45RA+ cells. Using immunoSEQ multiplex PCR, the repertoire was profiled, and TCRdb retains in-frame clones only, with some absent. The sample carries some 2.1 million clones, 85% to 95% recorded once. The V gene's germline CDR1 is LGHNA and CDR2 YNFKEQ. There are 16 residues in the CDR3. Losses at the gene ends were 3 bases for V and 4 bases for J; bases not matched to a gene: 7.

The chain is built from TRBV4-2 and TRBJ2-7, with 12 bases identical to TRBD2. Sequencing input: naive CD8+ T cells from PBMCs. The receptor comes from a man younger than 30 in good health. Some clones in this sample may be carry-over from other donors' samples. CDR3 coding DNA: TGTGCCAGCAGCCATTCTAGCGGGAGGGCCTGGTACGAGCAGTACTTC. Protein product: CASSHSSGRAWYEQYF.